The 16 T cell receptor beta chains reported below all come from one sample, sequenced in a study of regulatory T cells in long-lasting Graves disease. As for time point: newly diagnosed GD, antithyroid drugs for less than 3 months. The authors made the TCR library using RNA they extracted from PBMCs. In building TCR beta libraries, iRepertoire HTBI primers were used together with Arm-PCR of CDR3 regions. TCRdb processed the multiplex PCR reads anew with MiXCR; each CDR3 protein has one entry. This sample has 420,000 or so distinct CDR3 sequences, with roughly 17% found just once. The sample was also reused in another study, on T cells in Graves' hyperthyroidism and ophthalmopathy.

The source was peripheral blood mononuclear cells (PBMCs), collected at new diagnosis, from a patient treated with antithyroid drugs. The receptors originated from a woman aged 18-30 years with Graves disease.

Details on this clonotype: This may come from a read error, since a much larger clone is one base off. The chain employs TRBV5-1 and TRBJ2-7; 11 nucleotides line up with TRBD2. CDR1 is SGHRS and CDR2 is YFSETQ in the germline V gene. J gave up 5 bases and V 0 bases, and 4 bases lay outside the gene matches. The CDR3 loop spans 15 amino acids. CDR3 bases: TGCGCCAGCAGCTTGGTGGTACTAGCGGGAGACGAGCAGTACTTC. It codes for CASSLVVLAGDEQYF.

The chain joins TRBV5-1 to TRBJ2-1, with D possibly being TRBD2 (5 bases). V lost 1 base to trimming and J lost 3 bases, with 11 bases between them. This CDR3 comprises 15 residues. Germline lookup yields CDR1 SGHRS and CDR2 YFSETQ. The CDR3 bases are TGCGCCAGCAGCTTGCGACTGAGGGTCTACAATGAGCAGTTCTTC. Its translation is CASSLRLRVYNEQFF.

This clonotype has just one count. A single base separates this from a much larger clone, so it may be a read error. The chain combines TRBV6-5 with TRBJ2-7; the D gene is possibly TRBD2 (5 bases). V lost 0 bases and J lost 1, with 10 bases in between. The CDR3 is made up of 15 amino acids. Germline values: CDR1 MNHEY, CDR2 SVGAGI. In DNA, the CDR3 is TGTGCCAGCAGTTACTCCGAGGGCAGGTCCTACGAGCAGTACTTC. Translating gives CASSYSEGRSYEQYF.

On this clonotype: The junction shows a germline mismatch at one end, possibly a read error. The chain employs TRBV18 and TRBJ2-6; TRBD1 matches at 7 bases. Germline V gene sequence: CDR1 KGHSH, CDR2 LQKENI. The CDR3 is 18 amino acids. For the CDR3, the DNA is TGTGCCAGCACACCACCACAGGGGAGAACGTCTGGGGCCAACGTCCTGACTTTC. Translating gives CASTPPQGRTSGANVLTF.

The rearrangement links TRBV20-1 to TRBJ2-1; no definite D call. From germline, CDR1 is DFQATT and CDR2 SNEGSKA (reference sequence). The CDR3 contains 14 residues. The ends were cut back, 2 bases at V and 0 bases at J, with 8 bases in the middle. For the CDR3, the DNA is TGCAGTGCTAGAATAGCCAGCTCCTACAATGAGCAGTTCTTC. It yields the protein CSARIASSYNEQFF.

This clonotype was observed at least ten times. The J gene is TRBJ2-2, the V gene TRBV2; 8 bases fit TRBD1. This CDR3 region has 14 residues. J was trimmed by 0 bases and V by 8 bases; bases with no gene match: 2. The germline V gene has CDR1 SNHLY and CDR2 FYNNEI. CDR3 in amino acids: CASGDRPNTGELFF. The CDR3 DNA is TGTGCCAGCGGGGACAGGCCGAACACCGGGGAGCTGTTTTTT.

This clonotype was observed a few times. This chain connects TRBV11-1 to TRBJ2-1; D gene unclear. With 1 base removed from V and 2 bases from J, the gap between germline ends came to 12 bases. CDR3 size: 16 residues. CDR1 is SGHAT and CDR2 is FQDESV in the germline V gene (reference sequence). In nucleotides, the CDR3 is TGTGCCAGCAGCTTAGGCGGTCTGCAGGCCTACAATGAGCAGTTCTTC. Its protein is CASSLGGLQAYNEQFF.

This clonotype was seen a handful of times. V gene TRBV18 combines with J gene TRBJ2-5, with D possibly matching TRBD2 (5 bases). The CDR3 runs to 16 residues. Trimming took 2 bases from V and 5 from J, leaving 18 bases between them. Germline values: CDR1 KGHSH, CDR2 LQKENI. CDR3: CASSPLPDSPRETQYF. In DNA, the CDR3 is TGTGCCAGCTCACCATTGCCGGACTCTCCTCGGGAGACCCAGTACTTC.

In its sample, this clonotype was seen many times. The chain recombines TRBV5-1 with TRBJ2-3; no reliable D call. Trimming pared 3 bases from V and 5 bases from J, leaving 7 bases between. The length of the CDR3 is 12 residues. The germline V gene encodes CDR1 SGHRS and CDR2 YFSETQ. The CDR3 DNA is TGCGCCAGCAGCTCCTCTAGAGATACGCAGTATTTT. This translates into CASSSSRDTQYF.

This clonotype was observed many times. This sequence joins TRBV7-3 and TRBJ2-3, with unresolved D. V was trimmed by 5 bases and J by 9 bases, leaving 12 bases between them. Per the germline V gene, CDR1 is SGHTA and CDR2 is FQGTGA. The CDR3 sequence is 12 residues long. The CDR3 loop reads CASSPTGGTQYF. The CDR3 DNA reads TGTGCCAGCAGCCCCACCGGCGGAACGCAGTATTTT.

This clonotype was counted at least ten times. The DNA of the CDR3 is TGTGCCAGCAGCCTAATAGCGGGAGGGAGATACAATGAGCAGTTCTTC. Residues: CASSLIAGGRYNEQFF. The chain uses TRBV7-3 and TRBJ2-1, with 11 positions matching TRBD2. Germline loops: CDR1 SGHTA, CDR2 FQGTGA. V lost 5 bases, J lost 4 bases, and 7 bases stayed unmatched. There are 16 residues in the CDR3.

J is TRBJ2-6 and V is TRBV6-5; D uncertain. The CDR3 is 16 residues long. CDR1 MNHEY and CDR2 SVGAGI come from the germline V gene. V gave up 1 base and J gave up 2 bases, with 9 bases separating them. This CDR3 is CASSYFGRAGANVLTF. In DNA form, the CDR3 reads TGTGCCAGCAGTTACTTCGGACGGGCTGGGGCCAACGTCCTGACTTTC.

This clonotype was detected many times. V and J are TRBV3-1 and TRBJ2-1, with 14 nucleotides matching TRBD2. The V and J ends lost 4 bases and 7 bases, in that order; junction bases with no gene match: 12. This CDR3 is built from 18 residues. Germline V lookup: CDR1 LGHDT, CDR2 YNNKEL (reference sequence). This chain's CDR3 is CASSRLNEGLAGVNEQFF. CDR3 sequence (DNA): TGTGCCAGCAGCCGGTTGAACGAGGGACTAGCGGGAGTAAATGAGCAGTTCTTC.

This clonotype was detected many times. The rearrangement links TRBV12-3 or TRBV12-4 to TRBJ2-7; 9 bases line up with TRBD1. V dropped 5 bases and J dropped 2; count of bases not matched to a gene: 7. The CDR3 contains 15 residues. The CDR3 spells CASSRGTGYPYEQYF. In nucleotides, the CDR3 is TGTGCCAGCAGTCGTGGGACAGGGTATCCCTACGAGCAGTACTTC.

V gene TRBV19 combines with J gene TRBJ1-1, with 8 nucleotides matching TRBD1. This CDR3 comprises 13 residues. CDR1 and CDR2 (germline): LNHDA, SQIVND (reference sequence). The junction had 5 bases not matched to a gene; V was cut back by 0 bases and J by 11 bases. The CDR3 nucleotides read TGTGCCAGTAGTATAGACCAGGGGGCTCGCGCTTTCTTT. It codes for CASSIDQGARAFF.

The table lists this clonotype with a few counts. The V gene is TRBV15, the J gene TRBJ2-1; the match to TRBD1 covers 8 bases. This CDR3 contains 16 residues. Per the germline V gene, CDR1 is LNHNV and CDR2 is YYDKDF (reference sequence). Trimming took 0 bases from V and 9 from J; bases not matched to a gene: 10. CDR3 in DNA: TGTGCCACCAGCAGAGATGGTGCAGGGGGCCCCGGTGAGCAGTTCTTC. Protein sequence: CATSRDGAGGPGEQFF.